A selection of T cell receptor beta chains follows, all from one sample in a study of blood T cell repertoires in COVID-19. TCRdb's copy holds only in-frame clones and misses some; the assay was immunoSEQ multiplex PCR. Of approximately 240,000 clones listed, less than 85% are singletons. The sample taken for sequencing was peripheral blood. All receptors come from a woman of 80 years or more with active or convalescent COVID-19. CDR3s include the opening cysteine and the closing phenylalanine or tryptophan. Each record gives: V gene, clone size, J gene, D gene, CDR3 protein, CDR3 DNA. The D gene is left open where the match is weak. Clone size is not always given. Where it is, it says once, few, many or a class for expanded clones.

v_gene: TRBV24-1; abundance: .; j_gene: TRBJ2-7; d_gene: TRBD1; CDR3aa: CATSDPRDSSEQYF; CDR3nt: TGTGCCACCAGTGACCCCCGGGACAGTTCCGAGCAGTACTTC
v_gene: TRBV15; abundance: .; j_gene: TRBJ1-3; d_gene: .; CDR3aa: CATSRDRVTGNTIYF; CDR3nt: TGTGCCACCAGCAGAGATCGAGTGACTGGAAACACCATATATTTT
v_gene: TRBV10-2; abundance: .; j_gene: TRBJ1-2; d_gene: .; CDR3aa: CASSPRALSSGYTF; CDR3nt: TGCGCCAGCAGTCCCAGGGCCTTAAGTAGTGGCTACACCTTC
v_gene: TRBV5-1; abundance: .; j_gene: TRBJ1-2; d_gene: .; CDR3aa: CASALVSSNYGYTF; CDR3nt: TGCGCCAGCGCCCTGGTTAGCAGTAACTATGGCTACACCTTC
v_gene: TRBV3-1/TRBV3-2; abundance: .; j_gene: TRBJ1-2; d_gene: .; CDR3aa: CASGGHGYTF; CDR3nt: TGTGCCAGCGGAGGGCATGGCTACACCTTC
v_gene: TRBV11-2; abundance: few; j_gene: TRBJ1-4; d_gene: .; CDR3aa: CASSLARPSGEKLFF; CDR3nt: TGTGCCAGCAGCTTAGCCCGGCCCAGCGGGGAAAAACTGTTTTTT
v_gene: TRBV5-5; abundance: .; j_gene: TRBJ2-5; d_gene: TRBD1; CDR3aa: CASSPGQGWETQYF; CDR3nt: TGTGCCAGCAGCCCAGGACAGGGCTGGGAGACCCAGTACTTC
v_gene: TRBV7-8; abundance: .; j_gene: TRBJ1-4; d_gene: TRBD1; CDR3aa: CASSSLSGQVNEKLFF; CDR3nt: TGTGCCAGCAGCTCCCTGAGTGGACAGGTTAATGAAAAACTGTTTTTT
v_gene: TRBV5-1; abundance: .; j_gene: TRBJ2-7; d_gene: TRBD1; CDR3aa: CASSLPGQGAYEQYF; CDR3nt: TGCGCCAGCAGCCTACCGGGACAGGGGGCCTACGAGCAGTACTTC
v_gene: TRBV18; abundance: .; j_gene: TRBJ2-7; d_gene: .; CDR3aa: CASSPLQDKNSYEQYF; CDR3nt: TGTGCCAGCTCACCATTACAGGATAAGAACTCCTACGAGCAGTACTTC
v_gene: TRBV2; abundance: .; j_gene: TRBJ2-2; d_gene: .; CDR3aa: CASRTGSPGELFF; CDR3nt: TGTGCCAGCAGGACAGGCTCCCCCGGGGAGCTGTTTTTT
v_gene: TRBV28; abundance: .; j_gene: TRBJ1-5; d_gene: TRBD1; CDR3aa: CASTSTGGAYQPQHF; CDR3nt: TGTGCCAGCACCTCGACAGGGGGTGCTTATCAGCCCCAGCATTTT
v_gene: TRBV5-1; abundance: .; j_gene: TRBJ1-4; d_gene: .; CDR3aa: CASGEGVGEKLFF; CDR3nt: TGCGCCAGCGGTGAGGGTGTCGGTGAAAAACTGTTTTTT
v_gene: TRBV3-1/TRBV3-2; abundance: .; j_gene: TRBJ1-1; d_gene: .; CDR3aa: CASSRRQDLEAFF; CDR3nt: TGTGCCAGCAGCCGACGACAGGATCTTGAAGCTTTCTTT
v_gene: TRBV5-4; abundance: .; j_gene: TRBJ2-7; d_gene: .; CDR3aa: CASSPWYHRGTYEQYF; CDR3nt: TGTGCCAGCAGCCCCTGGTATCATAGGGGAACCTACGAGCAGTACTTC
v_gene: TRBV3-1/TRBV3-2; abundance: .; j_gene: TRBJ1-5; d_gene: .; CDR3aa: CASSQVPEGQPQHF; CDR3nt: TGTGCCAGCAGCCAAGTACCCGAGGGTCAGCCCCAGCATTTT
v_gene: TRBV13; abundance: .; j_gene: TRBJ1-3; d_gene: .; CDR3aa: CASSFGGPGNTIYF; CDR3nt: TGTGCCAGCAGCTTCGGAGGCCCTGGAAACACCATATATTTT
v_gene: TRBV5-1; abundance: .; j_gene: TRBJ2-5; d_gene: .; CDR3aa: CASSLSGQETQYF; CDR3nt: TGCGCCAGCAGCTTGAGCGGACAAGAGACCCAGTACTTC
v_gene: TRBV7-7; abundance: .; j_gene: TRBJ2-2; d_gene: .; CDR3aa: CASSISTATGELFF; CDR3nt: TGTGCTAGCAGCATATCTACCGCCACCGGGGAGCTGTTTTTT
v_gene: TRBV28; abundance: .; j_gene: TRBJ2-2; d_gene: .; CDR3aa: CASTEPGPQGTGELFF; CDR3nt: TGTGCCAGCACGGAACCAGGACCTCAGGGCACCGGGGAGCTGTTTTTT
v_gene: TRBV5-4; abundance: .; j_gene: TRBJ1-1; d_gene: .; CDR3aa: CASSLAIGTQNTEAFF; CDR3nt: TGTGCCAGCAGCTTGGCGATAGGGACACAGAACACTGAAGCTTTCTTT
v_gene: TRBV5-5; abundance: few; j_gene: TRBJ2-1; d_gene: TRBD1; CDR3aa: CASSAYNRGYNEQFF; CDR3nt: TGTGCCAGCAGCGCATATAACAGGGGCTACAATGAGCAGTTCTTC
v_gene: TRBV28; abundance: few; j_gene: TRBJ2-5; d_gene: .; CDR3aa: CASSFGSRVTSQETQYF; CDR3nt: TGTGCCAGCAGTTTTGGGTCGCGGGTTACATCCCAAGAGACCCAGTACTTC
v_gene: TRBV2; abundance: .; j_gene: TRBJ2-1; d_gene: .; CDR3aa: CASSEFGGGRRFF; CDR3nt: TGTGCCAGCAGTGAATTTGGCGGGGGCCGGCGGTTCTTC
v_gene: TRBV7-9; abundance: .; j_gene: TRBJ2-7; d_gene: .; CDR3aa: CASSLGGQSTYEQYF; CDR3nt: TGTGCCAGCAGCTTAGGCGGACAGAGTACCTACGAGCAGTACTTC
v_gene: TRBV28; abundance: .; j_gene: TRBJ1-2; d_gene: .; CDR3aa: CASSSGTYGYTF; CDR3nt: TGTGCCAGCAGTTCGGGGACTTATGGCTACACCTTC
v_gene: TRBV28; abundance: .; j_gene: TRBJ1-2; d_gene: .; CDR3aa: CATTMEFNYGYTF; CDR3nt: TGTGCCACCACGATGGAGTTTAACTATGGCTACACCTTC
v_gene: TRBV28; abundance: .; j_gene: TRBJ1-1; d_gene: .; CDR3aa: CASAQDYMNTEAFF; CDR3nt: TGTGCCAGCGCCCAGGATTACATGAACACTGAAGCTTTCTTT
v_gene: TRBV18; abundance: .; j_gene: TRBJ1-4; d_gene: .; CDR3aa: CASSPPRSNEKLFF; CDR3nt: TGTGCCAGCTCACCACCGAGGTCAAATGAAAAACTGTTTTTT
v_gene: TRBV5-6; abundance: .; j_gene: TRBJ1-3; d_gene: .; CDR3aa: CASSWTAGNTIYF; CDR3nt: TGTGCCAGCAGCTGGACAGCTGGAAACACCATATATTTT
v_gene: TRBV18; abundance: .; j_gene: TRBJ2-3; d_gene: .; CDR3aa: CASSDTRSSGTQYF; CDR3nt: TGTGCCAGCTCGGATACAAGATCCTCGGGTACGCAGTATTTT
v_gene: TRBV10-2; abundance: few; j_gene: TRBJ2-1; d_gene: TRBD2; CDR3aa: CASSLAGGGNEQFF; CDR3nt: TGCGCCAGCAGTTTAGCGGGAGGCGGCAATGAGCAGTTCTTC
v_gene: TRBV7-6; abundance: .; j_gene: TRBJ1-6; d_gene: .; CDR3aa: CASSLQGSSYNSPLHF; CDR3nt: TGTGCCAGCAGCTTACAGGGCAGCTCCTATAATTCACCCCTCCACTTT
v_gene: TRBV5-1; abundance: .; j_gene: TRBJ1-2; d_gene: .; CDR3aa: CASSSDSYYGYTF; CDR3nt: TGCGCCAGCAGCTCCGACAGCTACTATGGCTACACCTTC
v_gene: TRBV7-9; abundance: .; j_gene: TRBJ2-2; d_gene: .; CDR3aa: CASSPGSDSANTGELFF; CDR3nt: TGTGCCAGCAGCCCCGGCTCAGACTCCGCGAACACCGGGGAGCTGTTTTTT
v_gene: TRBV2; abundance: .; j_gene: TRBJ1-1; d_gene: .; CDR3aa: CASSEGGQFEAFF; CDR3nt: TGTGCCAGCAGTGAAGGGGGGCAGTTTGAAGCTTTCTTT
v_gene: TRBV10-3; abundance: .; j_gene: TRBJ1-3; d_gene: .; CDR3aa: CATNSRRDSEEPIYF; CDR3nt: TGTGCCACCAACTCTCGACGGGACTCAGAAGAGCCCATATATTTT
v_gene: TRBV28; abundance: once; j_gene: TRBJ1-1; d_gene: .; CDR3aa: CASSLGGYGTEAFF; CDR3nt: TGTGCCAGCAGTTTAGGGGGCTATGGAACTGAAGCTTTCTTT
v_gene: TRBV5-3; abundance: once; j_gene: TRBJ1-5; d_gene: .; CDR3aa: CARSLGGQGPYSNQPQHF; CDR3nt: TGTGCCAGAAGCTTGGGGGGGCAGGGCCCCTATAGCAATCAGCCCCAGCATTTT
v_gene: TRBV19; abundance: .; j_gene: TRBJ1-4; d_gene: TRBD1; CDR3aa: CASSARTGRVVTNEKLFF; CDR3nt: TGTGCCAGTAGTGCGAGGACAGGCCGTGTAGTCACCAATGAAAAACTGTTTTTT
v_gene: TRBV12-3/TRBV12-4; abundance: .; j_gene: TRBJ2-2; d_gene: .; CDR3aa: CASIYQAPGELFF; CDR3nt: TGTGCCAGCATCTATCAGGCCCCCGGGGAGCTGTTTTTT
v_gene: TRBV9; abundance: .; j_gene: TRBJ2-3; d_gene: TRBD2; CDR3aa: CASSVSGGRTDTQYF; CDR3nt: TGTGCCAGCAGCGTAAGCGGGGGGCGCACAGATACGCAGTATTTT
v_gene: TRBV29-1; abundance: .; j_gene: TRBJ2-5; d_gene: .; CDR3aa: CSVGKLQETQYF; CDR3nt: TGCAGCGTTGGAAAGCTCCAAGAGACCCAGTACTTC
v_gene: TRBV5-1; abundance: .; j_gene: TRBJ2-3; d_gene: TRBD1; CDR3aa: CASSLARMSTGLSTDTQYF; CDR3nt: TGCGCCAGCAGCTTGGCCCGGATGTCGACAGGGCTGAGCACAGATACGCAGTATTTT
v_gene: TRBV5-1; abundance: .; j_gene: TRBJ1-2; d_gene: .; CDR3aa: CASSLGPRYGYTF; CDR3nt: TGCGCCAGCAGCTTGGGTCCGCGCTATGGCTACACCTTC
v_gene: TRBV30; abundance: .; j_gene: TRBJ1-6; d_gene: .; CDR3aa: CAWSIKGDSPLHF; CDR3nt: TGTGCCTGGAGCATCAAGGGGGATTCACCCCTCCACTTT
v_gene: TRBV5-6; abundance: .; j_gene: TRBJ1-4; d_gene: .; CDR3aa: CASSLSPSWAGGKLFF; CDR3nt: TGTGCCAGCAGCTTGTCTCCCAGTTGGGCCGGAGGAAAACTGTTTTTT
v_gene: TRBV15; abundance: once; j_gene: TRBJ2-2; d_gene: .; CDR3aa: CATSRDPLSGGELFF; CDR3nt: TGTGCCACCAGCAGAGATCCCCTCTCCGGCGGGGAGCTGTTTTTT
v_gene: TRBV19; abundance: .; j_gene: TRBJ1-4; d_gene: .; CDR3aa: CASSRAPTNEKLFF; CDR3nt: TGTGCCAGTAGTAGGGCACCAACTAATGAAAAACTGTTTTTT
v_gene: TRBV2; abundance: few; j_gene: TRBJ1-3; d_gene: .; CDR3aa: CASMTDSGYGNTIYF; CDR3nt: TGTGCCAGCATGACCGACAGCGGGTATGGAAACACCATATATTTT
v_gene: TRBV20-1; abundance: .; j_gene: TRBJ2-5; d_gene: TRBD2; CDR3aa: CSASTSGRSETQYF; CDR3nt: TGCAGTGCTAGTACTAGCGGGAGGTCAGAGACCCAGTACTTC
v_gene: TRBV27; abundance: .; j_gene: TRBJ1-1; d_gene: .; CDR3aa: CASSFAGIKGKAFF; CDR3nt: TGTGCCAGCAGTTTTGCGGGGATCAAGGGGAAAGCTTTCTTT
v_gene: TRBV28; abundance: .; j_gene: TRBJ1-4; d_gene: .; CDR3aa: CASSFNGEGETNEKLFF; CDR3nt: TGTGCCAGCAGTTTCAATGGGGAAGGGGAAACTAATGAAAAACTGTTTTTT
v_gene: TRBV30; abundance: .; j_gene: TRBJ1-6; d_gene: .; CDR3aa: CASQQEINSPLHF; CDR3nt: TGTGCCTCACAACAGGAAATCAATTCACCCCTCCACTTT
v_gene: TRBV5-1; abundance: .; j_gene: TRBJ2-5; d_gene: .; CDR3aa: CASGDTLGETQYF; CDR3nt: TGCGCCAGCGGGGACACCCTGGGGGAGACCCAGTACTTC
v_gene: TRBV5-4; abundance: .; j_gene: TRBJ1-5; d_gene: .; CDR3aa: CASSAGPSNQPQHF; CDR3nt: TGTGCCAGCAGCGCGGGACCGAGCAATCAGCCCCAGCATTTT
v_gene: TRBV6-6; abundance: .; j_gene: TRBJ2-7; d_gene: TRBD1; CDR3aa: CASSLRRDRVSYEQYF; CDR3nt: TGTGCCAGCAGTCTTCGGCGGGACAGGGTGTCCTACGAGCAGTACTTC